This T cell receptor (beta chain) is drawn from a study of shared clonotypes between healthy human individuals. Terminally differentiated effector memory CD45RA+ cells were left out of the naive CD8 fraction, which was CD45RO-negative and positively selected for CCR7. Donors, healthy HIV-negative adults, lacked recent acute infections or vaccinations. Sorted-subset replicate PCRs used 200 to 250 ng DNA, about 30,000 T cell genomes. Method: immunoSEQ multiplex PCR; TCRdb's copy keeps in-frame clones and lacks some. The sample holds 550,000 to 750,000 clones; roughly nine tenths are singletons and the top ten take about a quarter. Trimming stripped 0 bases from V and 3 bases from J, with 10 bases between. Germline V gene sequence: CDR1 SGDLS, CDR2 YYNGEE. There are 14 residues in the CDR3.

J is TRBJ2-7 and V is TRBV9; unclear D gene. The specimen was naive CD8+ T cells sorted from blood. The source of this sequence is a young man in good health. For the CDR3, the DNA is TGTGCCAGCAGCGTAGCGGCAGGAGTCTACGAGCAGTACTTC. It encodes CASSVAAGVYEQYF. The variable domain in full, with the rest retrieved from reference TRBV9 and TRBJ2-7, is DSGVTQTPKHLITATGQRVTLRCSPRSGDLSVYWYQQSLDQGLQFLIQYYNGEERAKGNILERFSAQQFPDLHSELNLSSLELGDSALYFCASSVAAGVYEQYFGPGTRLTVT.